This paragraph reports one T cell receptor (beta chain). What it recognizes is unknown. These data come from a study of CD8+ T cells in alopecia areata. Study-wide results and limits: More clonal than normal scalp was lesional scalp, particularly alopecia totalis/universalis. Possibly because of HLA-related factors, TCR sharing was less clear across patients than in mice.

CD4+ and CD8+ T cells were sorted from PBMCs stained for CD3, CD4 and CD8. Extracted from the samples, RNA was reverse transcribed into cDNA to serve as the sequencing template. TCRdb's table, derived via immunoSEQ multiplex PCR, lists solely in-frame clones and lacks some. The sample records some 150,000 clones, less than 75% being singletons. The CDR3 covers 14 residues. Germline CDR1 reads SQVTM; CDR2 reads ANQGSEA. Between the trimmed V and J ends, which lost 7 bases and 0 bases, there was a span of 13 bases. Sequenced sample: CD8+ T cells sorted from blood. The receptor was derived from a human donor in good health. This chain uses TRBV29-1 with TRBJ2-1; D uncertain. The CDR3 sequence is CSAVSHDSYNEQFF. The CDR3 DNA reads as TGCAGCGCCGTCAGCCATGACTCCTACAATGAGCAGTTCTTC.